The clone carrying this TCR beta chain was counted many times. No antigen is known for it. This specimen belongs to a study of blood T cells in healthy people across ages. Whole-study context: Template switching caught about one barcoded beta molecule for each two T cells. General observations from the study: Naive T cell percentage and TCR beta diversity correlated strongly.

Donors were healthy Caucasian individuals from Russia aged roughly 6 to 90. Then a second PCR, running roughly 7 to 12 cycles, was carried out with a sample-barcoded 5' primer and a J-beta primer mix. Each TCR beta cDNA got a 12-nucleotide random molecular identifier. A single record per CDR3 protein comes from TCRdb applying MiXCR to the 5' RACE reads. The sample has some 1.5 million distinct CDR3 sequences; roughly two fifths are singletons. This sequence was found in a woman in her late teens or twenties in good health. Sequencing was carried out using blood.

The CDR3 loop is CSASVQRMRSDTQYF. Written as DNA, the CDR3 is TGCAGTGCTTCCGTCCAGCGCATGAGGTCGGATACGCAGTATTTT. The gene calls are TRBV20-1 and TRBJ2-3; D unresolved. Germline V gene lookup returns CDR1 DFQATT and CDR2 SNEGSKA (reference sequence). The V gene lost 5 bases and the J gene lost 6 bases, with 21 bases spanning the gap. The CDR3 extends over 15 amino acids.